This TCR beta chain came from a study of post-analysis software for immune sequencing data. Carried by the TCR beta cDNA libraries were unique molecular identifiers. A single record per CDR3 protein comes from TCRdb applying MiXCR to the PCR reads. Here the sample spans 350,000 to 500,000 distinct CDR3 sequences, less than 40% being singletons. Notes on the study in general: About five TRBV segments (TRBV5-6, TRBV5-1 and TRBV20-1 among them) occurred more frequently in patients than in controls.

This CDR3 has 18 residues. The germline CDR1 and CDR2 sequences are KGHDR and SFDVKD. J gave up 8 bases and V 4 bases, and 17 bases lay outside the gene matches. With regard to this clonotype: What it recognizes is unknown.

The sequence came from a girl aged 2 to 10 with multiple sclerosis. The material sequenced was blood. V is TRBV24-1 and J is TRBJ2-1, with TRBD1 matching over 9 bases. This CDR3 is CATSDPYSRQGERYEQFF. CDR3 bases: TGTGCCACCAGTGACCCTTATAGTAGACAGGGGGAAAGATATGAGCAGTTCTTC.